These 4 T cell receptor beta chains came from one sample sequenced in a study of T cells in Graves' hyperthyroidism and ophthalmopathy. TCR beta CDR3 region amplification was performed from RNA transcripts. TCR CDR3 underwent first-round RT-PCR with the HTBI primer set. TCRdb redid the calling of the multiplex PCR reads with MiXCR, one entry per CDR3 protein. Among approximately 720,000 distinct CDR3 sequences listed, around 19% were seen once. Sequencing input: blood. The receptors shown here come from a woman aged 50 to 65 with Graves' hyperthyroidism that later progressed to Graves' ophthalmopathy.

This clonotype was seen ten or more times. The gene calls are TRBV30 and TRBJ1-1, with D tentatively TRBD1 (6 bases). Germline V lookup: CDR1 GTSNPN, CDR2 SVGIG (reference sequence). The CDR3 is made up of 14 amino acids. The ends were cut back, 0 bases at V and 5 bases at J, with 13 bases in the middle. The CDR3 nucleotides read TGTGCCTGGAGTGTACGGGGGCGGGGGACTGAAGCTTTCTTT. This codes for CAWSVRGRGTEAFF.

The chain carries TRBV9 and TRBJ1-4; D call uncertain. Trimming pared 3 bases from V and 0 bases from J, leaving 6 bases between. Germline V lookup: CDR1 SGDLS, CDR2 YYNGEE. The CDR3 runs 14 residues. The CDR3 region is CASSAPATNEKLFF. The CDR3 DNA sequence: TGTGCCAGCAGCGCACCTGCAACTAATGAAAAACTGTTTTTT. The complete variable domain, with remaining parts taken from reference TRBV9 and TRBJ1-4, reads DSGVTQTPKHLITATGQRVTLRCSPRSGDLSVYWYQQSLDQGLQFLIQYYNGEERAKGNILERFSAQQFPDLHSELNLSSLELGDSALYFCASSAPATNEKLFFGSGTQLSVL.

This clonotype was found a few times. V and J are TRBV27 and TRBJ1-1, with a possible D match to TRBD1 (6 bases). The CDR3 has 15 residues. The germline CDR1 and CDR2 sequences are MNHEY and SMNVEV (reference sequence). The ends were cut back, 2 bases at V and 2 bases at J, with 12 bases in the middle. The CDR3 sequence: CASSLNWGLNTEAFF. In DNA, the CDR3 is TGTGCCAGCAGTTTAAATTGGGGGCTAAACACTGAAGCTTTCTTT.

This clonotype was seen more than once but under ten times. V gene TRBV25-1 combines with J gene TRBJ2-5, with 7 bases matching TRBD1. Looked up from germline, CDR1 is MGHDK and CDR2 is SYGVNS. V dropped 5 bases and J dropped 4; count of bases not matched to a gene: 16. This CDR3 contains 17 residues. In nucleotides, the CDR3 is TGTGCCAGCAGTTCATTTCTTGGACGAGGGGGCCGAGAGACCCAGTACTTC. Translating it yields CASSSFLGRGGRETQYF.